This TCR beta chain came from a study of blood T cell repertoires in COVID-19. Germline CDR1 is LGHDT and CDR2 is YNNKEL (reference sequence). CDR3 length equals 15 residues. The J segment lost 6 bases and the V segment lost 1 base, leaving 5 bases of the junction unmatched. TCRdb keeps only in-frame clones here, not all; method: immunoSEQ multiplex PCR. The data hold tens of thousands of clones, with roughly four fifths observed a single time. V is TRBV3-1 (or the pseudogene TRBV3-2) and J is TRBJ2-2; 7 nucleotides match TRBD2. This TCR derives from a man in his fifties or sixties with active or convalescent COVID-19. Material: peripheral blood. DNA of the CDR3: TGTGCCAGCAGCCAAGGGCGCCGGGGGGCCGGGGAGCTGTTTTTT. It translates to CASSQGRRGAGELFF.